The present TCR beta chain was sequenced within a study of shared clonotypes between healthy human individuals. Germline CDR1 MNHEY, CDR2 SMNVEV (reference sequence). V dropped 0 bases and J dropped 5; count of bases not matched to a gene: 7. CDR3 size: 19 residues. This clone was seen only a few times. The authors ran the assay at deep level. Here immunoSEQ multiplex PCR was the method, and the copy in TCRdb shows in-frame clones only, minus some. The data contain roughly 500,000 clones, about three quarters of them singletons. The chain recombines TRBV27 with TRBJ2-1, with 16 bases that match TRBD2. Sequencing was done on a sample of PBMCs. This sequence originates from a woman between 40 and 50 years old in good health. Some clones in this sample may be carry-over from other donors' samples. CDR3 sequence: CASSLSGTSGRAGDNEQFF. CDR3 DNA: TGTGCCAGCAGTTTATCGGGGACTAGCGGGAGGGCCGGGGACAATGAGCAGTTCTTC.